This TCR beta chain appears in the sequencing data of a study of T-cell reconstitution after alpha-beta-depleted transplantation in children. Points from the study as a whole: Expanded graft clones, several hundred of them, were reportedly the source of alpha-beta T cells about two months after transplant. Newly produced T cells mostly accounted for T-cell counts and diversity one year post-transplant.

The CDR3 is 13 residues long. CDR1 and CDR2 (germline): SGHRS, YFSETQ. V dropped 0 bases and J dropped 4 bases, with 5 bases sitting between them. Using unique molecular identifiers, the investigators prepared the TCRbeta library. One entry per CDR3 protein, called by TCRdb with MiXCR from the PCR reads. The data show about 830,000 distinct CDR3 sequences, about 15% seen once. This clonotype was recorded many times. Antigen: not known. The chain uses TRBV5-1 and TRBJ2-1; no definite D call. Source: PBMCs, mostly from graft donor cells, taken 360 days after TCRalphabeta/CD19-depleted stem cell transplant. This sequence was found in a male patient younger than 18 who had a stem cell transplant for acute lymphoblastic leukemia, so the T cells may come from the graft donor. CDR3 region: CASSLESYNEQFF. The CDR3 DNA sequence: TGCGCCAGCAGCTTGGAATCGTACAATGAGCAGTTCTTC. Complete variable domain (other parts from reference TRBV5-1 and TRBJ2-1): KAGVTQTPRYLIKTRGQQVTLSCSPISGHRSVSWYQQTPGQGLQFLFEYFSETQRNKGNFPGRFSGRQFSNSRSEMNVSTLELGDSALYLCASSLESYNEQFFGPGTRLTVL.